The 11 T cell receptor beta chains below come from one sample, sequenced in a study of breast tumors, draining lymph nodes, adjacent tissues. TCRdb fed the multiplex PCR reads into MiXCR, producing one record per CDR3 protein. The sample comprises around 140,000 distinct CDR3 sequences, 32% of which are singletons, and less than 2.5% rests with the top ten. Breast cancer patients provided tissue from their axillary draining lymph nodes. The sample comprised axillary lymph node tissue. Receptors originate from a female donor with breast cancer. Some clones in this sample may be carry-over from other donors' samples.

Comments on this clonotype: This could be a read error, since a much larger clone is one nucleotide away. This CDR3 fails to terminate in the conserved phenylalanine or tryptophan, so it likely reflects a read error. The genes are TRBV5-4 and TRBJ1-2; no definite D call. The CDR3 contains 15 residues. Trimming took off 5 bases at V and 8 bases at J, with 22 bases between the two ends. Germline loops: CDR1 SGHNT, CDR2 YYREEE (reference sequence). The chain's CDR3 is CASSFDPEGRGGYTL. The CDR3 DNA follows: TGTGCCAGCAGTTTCGACCCAGAAGGACGAGGGGGCTACACCCTC.

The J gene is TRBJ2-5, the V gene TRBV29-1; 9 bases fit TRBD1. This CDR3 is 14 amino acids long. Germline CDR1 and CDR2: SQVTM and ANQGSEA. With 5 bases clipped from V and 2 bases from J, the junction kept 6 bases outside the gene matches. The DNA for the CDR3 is TGCAGCGTTTCGGACAGGGGCAGACAAGAGACCCAGTACTTC. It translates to CSVSDRGRQETQYF.

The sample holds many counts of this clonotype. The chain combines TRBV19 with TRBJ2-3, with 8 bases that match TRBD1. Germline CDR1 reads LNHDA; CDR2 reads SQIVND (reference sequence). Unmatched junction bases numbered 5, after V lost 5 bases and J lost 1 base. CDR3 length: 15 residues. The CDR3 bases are TGTGCCAGTAGTTCCGGGACAGGCGGCACAGATACGCAGTATTTT. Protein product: CASSSGTGGTDTQYF.

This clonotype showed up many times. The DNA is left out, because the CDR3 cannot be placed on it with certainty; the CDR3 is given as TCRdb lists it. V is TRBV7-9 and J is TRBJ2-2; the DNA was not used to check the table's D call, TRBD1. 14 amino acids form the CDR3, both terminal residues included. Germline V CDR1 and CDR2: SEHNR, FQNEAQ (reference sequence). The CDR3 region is CASSGSGPAGELFF.

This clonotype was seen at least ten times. The CDR3 DNA reads as TGCGCCAGTACCGGGACAGTTAACACCGGGGAGCTGTTTTTT. This sequence encodes CASTGTVNTGELFF. The rearrangement links TRBV5-1 to TRBJ2-2, with TRBD1 matching over 7 bases. With 8 bases clipped from V and 2 bases from J, the junction kept 6 bases outside the gene matches. There are 14 residues in the CDR3. The germline CDR1 and CDR2 sequences are SGHRS and YFSETQ. The entire variable domain, with the rest obtained from reference TRBV5-1 and TRBJ2-2, is as follows: KAGVTQTPRYLIKTRGQQVTLSCSPISGHRSVSWYQQTPGQGLQFLFEYFSETQRNKGNFPGRFSGRQFSNSRSEMNVSTLELGDSALYLCASTGTVNTGELFFGEGSRLTVL.

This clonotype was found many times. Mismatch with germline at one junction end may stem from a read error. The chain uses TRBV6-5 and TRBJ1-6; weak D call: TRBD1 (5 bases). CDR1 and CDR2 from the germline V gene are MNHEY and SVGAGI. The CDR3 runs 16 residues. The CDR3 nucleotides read TGTGCCAGCAGTCACTCTAATAGGGGAGGGGATTCACCCCTCCACTTT. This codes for CASSHSNRGGDSPLHF.

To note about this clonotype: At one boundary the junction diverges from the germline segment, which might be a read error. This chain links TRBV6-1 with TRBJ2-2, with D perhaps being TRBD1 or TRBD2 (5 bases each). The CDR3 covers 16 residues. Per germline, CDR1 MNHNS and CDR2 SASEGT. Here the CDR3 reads CASRPQGNGYTGELLF. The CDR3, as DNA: TGTGCCAGCAGGCCCCAGGGAAACGGCTACACCGGGGAGCTGCTTTTT.

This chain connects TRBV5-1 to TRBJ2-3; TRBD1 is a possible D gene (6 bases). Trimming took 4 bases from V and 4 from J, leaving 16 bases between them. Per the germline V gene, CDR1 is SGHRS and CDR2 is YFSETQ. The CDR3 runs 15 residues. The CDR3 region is CASSLFGRGSDTQYF. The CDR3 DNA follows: TGCGCCAGCAGCCTGTTCGGCAGGGGATCAGATACGCAGTATTTT.

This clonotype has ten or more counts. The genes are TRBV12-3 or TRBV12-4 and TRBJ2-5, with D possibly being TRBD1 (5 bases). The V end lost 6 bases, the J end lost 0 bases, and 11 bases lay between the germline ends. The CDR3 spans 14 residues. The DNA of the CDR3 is TGTGCCAGCAGCCGGACACCCTACCAAGAGACCCAGTACTTC. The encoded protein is CASSRTPYQETQYF.

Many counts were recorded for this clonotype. The CDR3 coding sequence is TGTGCCAGCAGCTATCCCGGGACTCAAGAGACCCAGTACTTC. This codes for CASSYPGTQETQYF. V is TRBV7-8 and J is TRBJ2-5, with a weak D call TRBD2 (6 bases). The CDR3 extends over 14 amino acids. V gave up 4 bases and J gave up 2 bases, with 11 bases separating them. In germline, CDR1 is SGHVS, CDR2 FQNEAQ.

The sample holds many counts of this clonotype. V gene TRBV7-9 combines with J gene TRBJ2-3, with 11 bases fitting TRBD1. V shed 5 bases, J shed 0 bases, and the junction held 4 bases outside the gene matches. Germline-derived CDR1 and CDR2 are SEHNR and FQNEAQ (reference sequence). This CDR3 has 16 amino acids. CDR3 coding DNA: TGTGCCAGCAGCCTAGGACAGGGGGCCAGCACAGATACGCAGTATTTT. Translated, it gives CASSLGQGASTDTQYF.